Listed here is a single T cell receptor beta chain. Its antigen is as yet unknown. Only in-frame clones appear in the TCRdb table, and some are missing; sequencing was by immunoSEQ multiplex PCR. The table has roughly 9,800 clones, 50% to 65% seen once. The CDR3 spans 16 residues. In germline, CDR1 is GTSNPN, CDR2 SVGIG (reference sequence). The germline V and J ends were trimmed by 1 base and 6 bases, with 20 bases remaining between them. This sample was taken from a study of T cell clonotyping in hematopoietic cell transplantation. Overall study findings and caveats: Broader posttransplant TCR repertoire diversity was predicted by graft donor and pretransplant recipient Inverse Simpson Index values. Without cell sorting, CD4 versus CD8 contributions remain unresolved. Recipient TCR diversity dropped after transplant; expanded clonotypes rose from day 30 to 180. Few recipient clonotypes overlapped donors; over 97% were de novo at given depth.

The chain combines TRBV30 with TRBJ2-3; D is tentatively TRBD1 or TRBD2 (5 bases each). The receptor was derived from a female patient aged 50 to 65 who had an allogeneic stem cell transplant from an unrelated donor, so the T cells may come from the graft donor. Some clones in this sample may be carry-over from other donors' samples. The sequencing here drew on peripheral blood mononuclear cells, taken 100 days after allogeneic stem cell transplant. The CDR3 DNA follows: TGTGCCTGGAGTGAAAAATACTCTCACTGGGGGGATACGCAGTATTTT. This gives the protein CAWSEKYSHWGDTQYF.